This T cell receptor beta chain was profiled in a study of response to subunit inactivated influenza vaccine. MiXCR was run by TCRdb on the RT-PCR reads, yielding one entry per CDR3 protein. The sample contains about 780,000 distinct CDR3 sequences, about a fifth of which appear only once. This clonotype was seen a handful of times. V was pared by 4 bases and J by 5 bases, with 4 bases of the junction left unmatched. The CDR3 totals 13 residues. Germline V gives CDR1 MGHDK, CDR2 SYGVNS. The material sequenced was PBMCs from blood, taken more than 4 days after vaccination. The clonotype was recovered from a man aged 45-60 years who received an inactivated influenza vaccine. V is TRBV25-1 and J is TRBJ2-7; 8 bases agree with TRBD1. The CDR3, as DNA: TGTGCCAGCAGTGGGACAGGGACCCACGAGCAGTACTTC. Translated: CASSGTGTHEQYF.